This TCR beta chain was captured in a study of blood T cells in healthy people across ages. This CDR3 has 17 amino acids. The germline V and J ends were trimmed by 0 bases and 0 bases, with 14 bases remaining between them. Germline lookup yields CDR1 LGHDT and CDR2 YNNKEL (reference sequence). In this sample, this clonotype turned up a few times. The use of a sample-barcoded 5' primer and a J-beta primer mix characterized a second PCR of about 7 to 12 cycles. One entry per CDR3 protein results from TCRdb running MiXCR on the 5' RACE reads. The table includes some 1,800,000 distinct CDR3 sequences, 39% detected once.

Sequencing was carried out using blood. This receptor was obtained from a human donor in good health. The rearrangement joins TRBV3-1 to TRBJ1-1, with no clear D. CDR3 nucleotides: TGTGCCAGCAGCCAAGAAACGGGCAGCCCAATGAACACTGAAGCTTTCTTT. Translation gives CASSQETGSPMNTEAFF.